This TCR beta chain was recorded in a study of cytomegalovirus exposure and HLA in healthy donors. CDR3 length equals 15 residues. Germline assignment: CDR1 KGHSH and CDR2 LQKENI. The V gene end was trimmed by 3 bases and the J gene end by 4 bases; junction bases not matched to a gene: 3. Both 60 Vbeta primers and 13 Jbeta primers went into the PCR. Repertoires were generated with immunoSEQ multiplex PCR, while TCRdb's copy carries only in-frame clones and drops some. There are about 130,000 clones in the sample; 65% to 80% occur only once, and 4.2% lies in the top ten. The material sequenced was PBMCs. The receptor was derived from a male donor in good health and CMV-seropositive. This chain links TRBV18 with TRBJ2-1, with 10 bases lining up with TRBD2. This CDR3 is CASSPYSGGYNEQFF. The CDR3 DNA reads as TGTGCCAGCTCACCCTATAGCGGGGGGTACAATGAGCAGTTCTTC. Full variable domain (rest looked up from reference TRBV18 and TRBJ2-1): NAGVMQNPRHLVRRRGQEARLRCSPMKGHSHVYWYRQLPEEGLKFMVYLQKENIIDESGMPKERFSAEFPKEGPSILRIQQVVRGDSAAYFCASSPYSGGYNEQFFGPGTRLTVL.